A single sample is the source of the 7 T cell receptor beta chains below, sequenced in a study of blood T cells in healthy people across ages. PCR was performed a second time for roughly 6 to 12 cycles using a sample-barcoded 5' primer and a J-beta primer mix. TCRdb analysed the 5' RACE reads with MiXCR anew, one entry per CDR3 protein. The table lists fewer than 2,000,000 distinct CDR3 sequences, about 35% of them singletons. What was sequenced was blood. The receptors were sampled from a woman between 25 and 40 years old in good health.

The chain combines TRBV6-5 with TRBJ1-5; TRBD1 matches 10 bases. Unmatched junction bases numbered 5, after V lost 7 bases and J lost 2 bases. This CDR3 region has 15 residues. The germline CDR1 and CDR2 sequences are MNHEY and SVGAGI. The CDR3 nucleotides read TGTGCCAGCACCCCGGACAGGGGGGGCAATCAGCCCCAGCATTTT. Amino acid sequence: CASTPDRGGNQPQHF.

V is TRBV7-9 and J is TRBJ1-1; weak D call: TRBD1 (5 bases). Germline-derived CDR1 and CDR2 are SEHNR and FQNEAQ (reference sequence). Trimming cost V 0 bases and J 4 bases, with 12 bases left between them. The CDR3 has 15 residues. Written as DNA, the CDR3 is TGTGCCAGCAGCTTAGCGTTGGGGGGGACCACTGAAGCTTTCTTT. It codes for CASSLALGGTTEAFF.

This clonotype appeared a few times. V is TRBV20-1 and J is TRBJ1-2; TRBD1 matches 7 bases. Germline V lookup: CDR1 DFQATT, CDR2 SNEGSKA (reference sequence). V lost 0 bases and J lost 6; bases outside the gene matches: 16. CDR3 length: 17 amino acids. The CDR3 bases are TGCAGTGCTAGAGATCACAGTCGAGGGGGCGCAAGTCATGGCTACACCTTC. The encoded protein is CSARDHSRGGASHGYTF.

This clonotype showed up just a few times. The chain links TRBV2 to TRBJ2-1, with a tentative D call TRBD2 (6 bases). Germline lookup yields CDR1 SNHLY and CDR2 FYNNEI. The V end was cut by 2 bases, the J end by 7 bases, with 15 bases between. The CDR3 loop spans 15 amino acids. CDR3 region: CASSETSSTGNEQFF. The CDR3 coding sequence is TGTGCCAGCAGTGAAACTAGCTCCACCGGTAATGAGCAGTTCTTC.

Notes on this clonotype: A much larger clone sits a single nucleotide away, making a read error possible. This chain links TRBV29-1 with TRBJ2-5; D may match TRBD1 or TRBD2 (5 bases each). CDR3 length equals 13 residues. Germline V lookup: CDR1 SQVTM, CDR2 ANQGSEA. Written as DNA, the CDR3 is TGCGGCGTTGAAGAGGGGCCAGGAGAGACCCAGTACTTC. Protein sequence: CGVEEGPGETQYF.

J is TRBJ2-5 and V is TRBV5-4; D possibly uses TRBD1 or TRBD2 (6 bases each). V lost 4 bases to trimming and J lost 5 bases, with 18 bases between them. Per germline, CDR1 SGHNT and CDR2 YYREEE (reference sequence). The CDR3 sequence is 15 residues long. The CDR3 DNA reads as TGTGCCAGCAGCGGTCTAGGGGGGCAAAGGGAGACCCAGTACTTC. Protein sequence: CASSGLGGQRETQYF.

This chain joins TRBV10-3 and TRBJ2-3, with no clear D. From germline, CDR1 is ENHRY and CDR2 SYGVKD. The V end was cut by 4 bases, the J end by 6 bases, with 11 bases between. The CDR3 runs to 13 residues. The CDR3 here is CAISVSPRDTQYF. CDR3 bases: TGTGCCATCAGTGTCTCGCCTCGGGATACGCAGTATTTT.